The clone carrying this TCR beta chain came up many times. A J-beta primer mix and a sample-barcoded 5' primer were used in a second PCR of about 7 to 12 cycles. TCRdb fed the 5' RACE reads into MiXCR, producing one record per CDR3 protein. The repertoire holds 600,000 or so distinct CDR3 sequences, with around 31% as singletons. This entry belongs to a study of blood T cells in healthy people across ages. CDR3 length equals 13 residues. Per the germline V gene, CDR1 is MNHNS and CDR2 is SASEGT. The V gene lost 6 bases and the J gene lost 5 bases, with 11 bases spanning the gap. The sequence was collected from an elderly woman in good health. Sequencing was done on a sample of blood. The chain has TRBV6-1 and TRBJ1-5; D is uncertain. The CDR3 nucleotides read TGTGCCAGCAGGGGCCCTGCGGATCAGCCCCAGCATTTT. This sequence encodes CASRGPADQPQHF.